The TCR beta chain described here comes from a study of cytomegalovirus exposure and HLA in healthy donors. The study ran its PCR with 60 Vbeta and 13 Jbeta primers. Data came from immunoSEQ multiplex PCR; TCRdb stores just in-frame clones and leaves some out. In the table there are roughly 140,000 clones, over 65% of which are singletons. Germline assignment: CDR1 SGHTA and CDR2 FQGNSA. The V end lost 1 base, the J end lost 7 bases, and 8 bases lay between the germline ends. The CDR3 has 13 amino acids. Overall study results and limits: Cytomegalovirus association was listed for under 200 TCR beta chains. Later work found most CMV-associated TCR beta chains apparently HLA-restricted. Immune exposure information comprised only CMV serostatus. Trimming of TCR beta V- and J-genes showed a link, identified in a later analysis, to a missense DCLRE1C variant.

As for this clone: What it recognizes is unknown.

The source of this sequence is a male donor in good health and CMV-seronegative. The sequencing input was PBMCs. The chain combines TRBV7-2 with TRBJ1-5; D uncertain. Written as DNA, the CDR3 is TGTGCCAGCAGCTTAGGTCAGGCCCAGCCCCAGCATTTT. Its translation is CASSLGQAQPQHF.